This T cell receptor beta chain was identified in a study of cytomegalovirus exposure and HLA in healthy donors. Whole-study results and caveats: In a later analysis, TCR beta V- and J-gene trimming was associated with a missense DCLRE1C variant. Further analysis was carried out later, and it showed several of the most significant clusters appearing linked to common viral pathogens. Altogether, some 170 TCR beta chains were recorded as cytomegalovirus-associated.

Comments on this clone: Its antigen is as yet unknown.

The CDR3 sequence is 15 residues long. Germline V gene data show CDR1 as MNHEY and CDR2 as SVGAGI. Trimming cost V 5 bases and J 4 bases; bases outside gene matches: 7. PCR employed 60 Vbeta and 13 Jbeta primers. Repertoires were generated with immunoSEQ multiplex PCR, while TCRdb's copy carries only in-frame clones and drops some. The profile shows about 98,000 clones, about three quarters of them singletons. This TCR came from a man aged 40-49 years in good health and CMV-seronegative. The V and J genes are TRBV6-5 and TRBJ2-2, with TRBD1 matching 7 bases. Sequencing used PBMCs. In nucleotides, the CDR3 is TGTGCCAGCAGTGTCCGACAGGGATCCACCGGGGAGCTGTTTTTT. It is translated as CASSVRQGSTGELFF.